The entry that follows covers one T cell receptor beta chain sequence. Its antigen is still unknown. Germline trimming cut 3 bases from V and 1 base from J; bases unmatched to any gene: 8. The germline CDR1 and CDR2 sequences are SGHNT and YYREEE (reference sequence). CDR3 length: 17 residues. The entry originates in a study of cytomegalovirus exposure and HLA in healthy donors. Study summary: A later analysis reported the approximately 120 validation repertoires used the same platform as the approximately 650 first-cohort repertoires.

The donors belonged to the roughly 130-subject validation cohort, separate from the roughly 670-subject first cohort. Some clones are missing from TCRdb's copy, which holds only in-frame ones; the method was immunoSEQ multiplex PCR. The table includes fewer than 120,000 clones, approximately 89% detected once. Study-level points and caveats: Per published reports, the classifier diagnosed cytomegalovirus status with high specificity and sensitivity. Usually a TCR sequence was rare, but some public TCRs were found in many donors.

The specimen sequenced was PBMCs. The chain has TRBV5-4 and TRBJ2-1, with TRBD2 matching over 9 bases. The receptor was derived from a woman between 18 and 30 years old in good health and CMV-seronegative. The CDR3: CASSYPGLASSYNEQFF. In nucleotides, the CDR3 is TGTGCCAGCAGCTACCCGGGACTAGCATCGTCCTACAATGAGCAGTTCTTC. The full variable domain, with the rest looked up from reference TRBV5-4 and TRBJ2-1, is ETGVTQSPTHLIKTRGQQVTLRCSSQSGHNTVSWYQQALGQGPQFIFQYYREEENGRGNFPPRFSGLQFPNYSSELNVNALELDDSALYLCASSYPGLASSYNEQFFGPGTRLTVL.